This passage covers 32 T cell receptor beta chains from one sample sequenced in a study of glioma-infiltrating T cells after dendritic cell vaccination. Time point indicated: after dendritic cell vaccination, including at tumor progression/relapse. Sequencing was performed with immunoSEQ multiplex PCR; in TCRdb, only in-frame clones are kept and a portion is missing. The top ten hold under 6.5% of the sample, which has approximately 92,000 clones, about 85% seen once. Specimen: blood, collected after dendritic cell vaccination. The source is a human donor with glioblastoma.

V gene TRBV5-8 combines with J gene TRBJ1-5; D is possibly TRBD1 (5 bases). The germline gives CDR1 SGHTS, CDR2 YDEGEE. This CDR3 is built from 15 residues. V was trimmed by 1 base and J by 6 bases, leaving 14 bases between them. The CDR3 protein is CASSLIAAGTQPQHF. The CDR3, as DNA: TGTGCCAGCAGCTTGATAGCGGCAGGGACTCAGCCCCAGCATTTT. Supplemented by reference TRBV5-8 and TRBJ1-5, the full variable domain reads EAGVTQSPTHLIKTRGQQATLRCSPISGHTSVYWYQQALGLGLQFLLWYDEGEERNRGNFPPRFSGRQFPNYSSELNVNALELEDSALYLCASSLIAAGTQPQHFGDGTRLSIL.

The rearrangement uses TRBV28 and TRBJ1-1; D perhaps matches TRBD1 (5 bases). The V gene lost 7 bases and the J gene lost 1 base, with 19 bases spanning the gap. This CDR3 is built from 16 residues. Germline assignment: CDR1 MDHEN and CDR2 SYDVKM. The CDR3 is CASTWGTDTTNTEAFF. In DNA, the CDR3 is TGTGCCAGCACATGGGGAACGGACACGACGAACACTGAAGCTTTCTTT.

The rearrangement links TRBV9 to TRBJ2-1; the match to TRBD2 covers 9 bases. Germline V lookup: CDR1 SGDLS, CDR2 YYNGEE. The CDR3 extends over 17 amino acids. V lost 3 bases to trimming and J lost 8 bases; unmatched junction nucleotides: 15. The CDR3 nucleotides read TGTGCCAGCAGCGCGGGAATTTCGCGGGGGGGCAGCTATGAGCAGTTCTTC. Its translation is CASSAGISRGGSYEQFF.

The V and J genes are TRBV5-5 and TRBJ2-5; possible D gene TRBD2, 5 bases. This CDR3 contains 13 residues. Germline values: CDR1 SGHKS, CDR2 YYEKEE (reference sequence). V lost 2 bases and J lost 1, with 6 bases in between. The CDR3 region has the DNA TGTGCCAGCAGCTTTACTAGCCAAGAGACCCAGTACTTC. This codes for CASSFTSQETQYF.

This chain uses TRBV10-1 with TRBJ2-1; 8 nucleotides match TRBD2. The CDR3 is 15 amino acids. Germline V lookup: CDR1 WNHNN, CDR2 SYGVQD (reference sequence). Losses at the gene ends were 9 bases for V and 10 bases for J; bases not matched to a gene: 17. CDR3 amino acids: CARGLAASGGREQFF. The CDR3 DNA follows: TGCGCCAGAGGACTAGCCGCCTCTGGGGGTCGGGAGCAGTTCTTC.

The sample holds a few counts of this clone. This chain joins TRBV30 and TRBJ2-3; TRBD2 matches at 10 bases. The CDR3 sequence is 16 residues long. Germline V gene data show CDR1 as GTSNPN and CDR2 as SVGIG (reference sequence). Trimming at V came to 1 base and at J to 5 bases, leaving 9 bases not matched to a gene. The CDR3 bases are TGTGCCTGGAGTGAGCTTTCAGCGGGGGGGCGAGATACGCAGTATTTT. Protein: CAWSELSAGGRDTQYF.

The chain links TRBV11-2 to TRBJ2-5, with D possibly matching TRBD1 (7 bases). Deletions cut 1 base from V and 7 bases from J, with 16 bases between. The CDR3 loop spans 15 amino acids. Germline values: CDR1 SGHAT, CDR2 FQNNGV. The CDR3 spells CASSLVEGATGTQYF. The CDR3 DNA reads TGTGCCAGCAGCTTAGTGGAGGGGGCGACCGGGACCCAGTACTTC.

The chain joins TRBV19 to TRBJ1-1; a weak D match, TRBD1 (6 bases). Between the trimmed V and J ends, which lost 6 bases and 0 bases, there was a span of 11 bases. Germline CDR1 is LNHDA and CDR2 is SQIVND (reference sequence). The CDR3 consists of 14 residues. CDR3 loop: CASRRGGLNTEAFF. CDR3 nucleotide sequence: TGTGCCAGTAGGCGGGGGGGGCTGAACACTGAAGCTTTCTTT.

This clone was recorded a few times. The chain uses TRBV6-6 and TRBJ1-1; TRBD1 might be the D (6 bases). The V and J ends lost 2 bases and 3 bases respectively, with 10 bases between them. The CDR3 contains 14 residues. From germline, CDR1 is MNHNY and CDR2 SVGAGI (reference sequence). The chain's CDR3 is CASSYGGAHTEAFF. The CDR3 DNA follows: TGTGCCAGCAGTTACGGGGGGGCCCACACTGAAGCTTTCTTT.

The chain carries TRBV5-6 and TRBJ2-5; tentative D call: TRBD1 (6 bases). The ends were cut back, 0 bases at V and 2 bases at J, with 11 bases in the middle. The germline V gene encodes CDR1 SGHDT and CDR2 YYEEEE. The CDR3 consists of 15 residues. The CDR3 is CASSLGDRSQETQYF. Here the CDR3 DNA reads TGTGCCAGCAGCTTGGGAGACAGGAGTCAAGAGACCCAGTACTTC.

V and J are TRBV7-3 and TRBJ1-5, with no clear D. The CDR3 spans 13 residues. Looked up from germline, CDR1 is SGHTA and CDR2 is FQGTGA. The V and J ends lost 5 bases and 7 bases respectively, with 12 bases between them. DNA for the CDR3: TGTGCCAGCAGCCCCCAGGATGGGCAGCCCCAGCATTTT. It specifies CASSPQDGQPQHF.

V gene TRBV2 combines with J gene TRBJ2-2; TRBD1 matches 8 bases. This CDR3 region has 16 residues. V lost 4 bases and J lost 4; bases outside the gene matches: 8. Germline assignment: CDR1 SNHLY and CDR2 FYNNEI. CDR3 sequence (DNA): TGTGCCAGCAGTGCCGAATTCAGGGGGCGCACCGGGGAGCTGTTTTTT. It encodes CASSAEFRGRTGELFF.

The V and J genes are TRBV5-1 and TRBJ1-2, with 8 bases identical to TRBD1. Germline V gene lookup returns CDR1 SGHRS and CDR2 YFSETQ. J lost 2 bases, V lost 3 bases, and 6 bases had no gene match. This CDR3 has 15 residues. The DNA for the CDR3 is TGCGCCAGCAGCTGGACAGGGTTAGGCAACTATGGCTACACCTTC. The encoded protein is CASSWTGLGNYGYTF.

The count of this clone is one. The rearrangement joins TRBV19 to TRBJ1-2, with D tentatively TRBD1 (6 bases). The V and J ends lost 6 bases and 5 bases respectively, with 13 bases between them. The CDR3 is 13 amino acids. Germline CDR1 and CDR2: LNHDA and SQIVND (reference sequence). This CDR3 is CASSLQGRYGYTF. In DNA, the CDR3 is TGTGCCAGTAGCCTACAGGGTAGGTATGGCTACACCTTC.

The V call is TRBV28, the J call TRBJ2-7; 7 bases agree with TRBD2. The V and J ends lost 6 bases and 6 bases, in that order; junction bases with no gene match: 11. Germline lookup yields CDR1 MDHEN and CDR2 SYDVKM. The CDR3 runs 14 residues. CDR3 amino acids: CASSRGGAVGEQYF. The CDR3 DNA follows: TGTGCCAGCAGCCGGGGAGGGGCGGTTGGCGAGCAGTACTTC.

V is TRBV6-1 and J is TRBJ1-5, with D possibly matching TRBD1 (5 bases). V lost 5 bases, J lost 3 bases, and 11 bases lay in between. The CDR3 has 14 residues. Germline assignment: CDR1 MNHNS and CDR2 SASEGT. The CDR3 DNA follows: TGTGCCAGCAGTTATACAGGTATCAATCAGCCCCAGCATTTT. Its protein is CASSYTGINQPQHF.

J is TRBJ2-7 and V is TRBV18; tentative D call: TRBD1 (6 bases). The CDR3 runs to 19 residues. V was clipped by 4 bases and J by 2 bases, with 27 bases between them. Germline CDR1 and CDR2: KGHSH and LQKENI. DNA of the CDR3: TGTGCCAGCTCACAACAGAAGGGGCCGCAGTACAGGGTGACCTACGAGCAGTACTTC. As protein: CASSQQKGPQYRVTYEQYF.

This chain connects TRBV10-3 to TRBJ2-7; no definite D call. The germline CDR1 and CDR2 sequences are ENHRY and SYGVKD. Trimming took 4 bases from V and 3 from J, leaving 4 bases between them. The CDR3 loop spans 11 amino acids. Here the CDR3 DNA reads TGTGCCATCAGTGGAGGCTACGAGCAGTACTTC. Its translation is CAISGGYEQYF.

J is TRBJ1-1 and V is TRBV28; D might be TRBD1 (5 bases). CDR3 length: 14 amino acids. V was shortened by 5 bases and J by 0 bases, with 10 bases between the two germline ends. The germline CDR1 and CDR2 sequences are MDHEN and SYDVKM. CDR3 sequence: CASSPRQMNTEAFF. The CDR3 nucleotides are TGTGCCAGCAGTCCGCGACAGATGAACACTGAAGCTTTCTTT.

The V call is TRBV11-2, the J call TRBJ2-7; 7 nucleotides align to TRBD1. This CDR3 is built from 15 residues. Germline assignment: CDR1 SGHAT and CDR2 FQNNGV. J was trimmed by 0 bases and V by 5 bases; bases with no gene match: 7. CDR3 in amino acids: CASSLGQYSSYEQYF. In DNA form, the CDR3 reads TGTGCCAGCAGCCTGGGACAGTATAGCTCCTACGAGCAGTACTTC. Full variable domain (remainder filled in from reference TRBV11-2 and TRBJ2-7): EAGVAQSPRYKIIEKRQSVAFWCNPISGHATLYWYQQILGQGPKLLIQFQNNGVVDDSQLPKDRFSAERLKGVDSTLKIQPAKLEDSAVYLCASSLGQYSSYEQYFGPGTRLTVT.

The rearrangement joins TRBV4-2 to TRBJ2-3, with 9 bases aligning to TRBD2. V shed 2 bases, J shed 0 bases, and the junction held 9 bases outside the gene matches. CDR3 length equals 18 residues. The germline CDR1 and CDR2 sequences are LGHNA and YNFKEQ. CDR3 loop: CASSQSQRGASSTDTQYF. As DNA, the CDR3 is TGTGCCAGCAGCCAAAGCCAGCGGGGGGCTTCTAGCACAGATACGCAGTATTTT.

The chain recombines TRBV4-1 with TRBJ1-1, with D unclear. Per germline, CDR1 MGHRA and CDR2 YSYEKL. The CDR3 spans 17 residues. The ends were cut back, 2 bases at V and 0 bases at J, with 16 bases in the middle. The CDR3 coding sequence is TGCGCCAGCAGCCAACCGACCCTAGACGGCCTGAACACTGAAGCTTTCTTT. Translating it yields CASSQPTLDGLNTEAFF.

The CDR3 DNA is TGTGCCAGCAGGGTCGCTGACAGGGGAAAAACCACCTTC. Its protein product is CASRVADRGKTTF. This chain links TRBV9 with TRBJ1-2, with 8 positions matching TRBD1. Germline trimming cut 5 bases from V and 13 bases from J; bases unmatched to any gene: 13. The germline V gene encodes CDR1 SGDLS and CDR2 YYNGEE. The CDR3 runs 13 residues.

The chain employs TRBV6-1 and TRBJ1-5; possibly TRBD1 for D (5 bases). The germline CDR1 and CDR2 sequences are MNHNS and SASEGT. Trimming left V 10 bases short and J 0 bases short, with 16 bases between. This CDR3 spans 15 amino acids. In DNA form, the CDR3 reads TGTGCCACCTCAGGACACGATTATAGCAATCAGCCCCAGCATTTT. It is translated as CATSGHDYSNQPQHF.

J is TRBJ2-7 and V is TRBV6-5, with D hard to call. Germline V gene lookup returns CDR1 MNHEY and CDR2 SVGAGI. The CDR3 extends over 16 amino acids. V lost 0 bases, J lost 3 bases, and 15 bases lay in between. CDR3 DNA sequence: TGTGCCAGCAGTTACTCGATGGGTGGGCTCCACTACGAGCAGTACTTC. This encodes CASSYSMGGLHYEQYF.

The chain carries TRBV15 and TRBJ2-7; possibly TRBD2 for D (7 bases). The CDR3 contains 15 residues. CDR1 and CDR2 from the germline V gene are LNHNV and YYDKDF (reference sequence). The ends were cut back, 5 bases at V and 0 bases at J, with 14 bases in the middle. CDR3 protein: CATSQRGGNSYEQYF. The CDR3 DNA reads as TGTGCCACCAGCCAAAGGGGGGGGAACTCCTACGAGCAGTACTTC.

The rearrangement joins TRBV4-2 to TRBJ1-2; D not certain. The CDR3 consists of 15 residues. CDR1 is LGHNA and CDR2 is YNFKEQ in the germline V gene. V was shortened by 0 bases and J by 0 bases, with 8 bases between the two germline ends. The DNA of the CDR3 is TGTGCCAGCAGCCAAGATCAAGCTTCTAACTATGGCTACACCTTC. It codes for CASSQDQASNYGYTF.

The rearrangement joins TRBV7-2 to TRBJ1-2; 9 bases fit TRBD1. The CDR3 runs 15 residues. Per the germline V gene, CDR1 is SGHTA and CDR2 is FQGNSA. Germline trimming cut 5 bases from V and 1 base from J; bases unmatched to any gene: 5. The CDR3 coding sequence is TGTGCCAGCAGCCCCTGGGACAGGGTTAACTATGGCTACACCTTC. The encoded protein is CASSPWDRVNYGYTF.

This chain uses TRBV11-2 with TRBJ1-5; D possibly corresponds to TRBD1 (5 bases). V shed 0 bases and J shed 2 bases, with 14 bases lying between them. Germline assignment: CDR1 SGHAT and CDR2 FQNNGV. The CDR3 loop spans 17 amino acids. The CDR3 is CASSLDQWGVGNQPQHF. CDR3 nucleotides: TGTGCCAGCAGCTTAGATCAGTGGGGGGTGGGCAATCAGCCCCAGCATTTT.

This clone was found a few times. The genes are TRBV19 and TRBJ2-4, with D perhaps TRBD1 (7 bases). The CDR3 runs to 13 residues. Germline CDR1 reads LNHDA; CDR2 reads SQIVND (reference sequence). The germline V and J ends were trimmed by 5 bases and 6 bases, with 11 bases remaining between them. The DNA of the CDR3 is TGTGCCAGTAGTGCCCAGGGGGGAAACATTCAGTACTTC. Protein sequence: CASSAQGGNIQYF.

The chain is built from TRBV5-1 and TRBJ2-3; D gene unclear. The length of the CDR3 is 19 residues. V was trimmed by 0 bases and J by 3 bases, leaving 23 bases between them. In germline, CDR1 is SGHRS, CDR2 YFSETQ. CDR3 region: CASSLAVPGLILGTDTQYF. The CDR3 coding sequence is TGCGCCAGCAGCTTGGCAGTGCCGGGTTTAATCTTAGGAACAGATACGCAGTATTTT.

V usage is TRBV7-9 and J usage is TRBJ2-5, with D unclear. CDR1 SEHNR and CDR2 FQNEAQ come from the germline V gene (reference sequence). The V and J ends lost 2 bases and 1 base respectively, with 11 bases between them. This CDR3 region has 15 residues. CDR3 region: CASSLNGSPQETQYF. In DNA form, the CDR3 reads TGTGCCAGCAGCTTAAACGGGTCCCCCCAAGAGACCCAGTACTTC.